This is a list of T cell receptor beta chains from one sample in a study of T-cell reconstitution after alpha-beta-depleted transplantation in children. TCRdb fed the PCR reads into MiXCR, producing one record per CDR3 protein. Counted here are about 580,000 distinct CDR3 sequences, 23% occurring once; the ten biggest clones make up roughly an eighth. Sequenced here: PBMCs, mostly from graft donor cells, sampled 360 days after TCRalphabeta/CD19-depleted stem cell transplant. Receptors were obtained from a boy in the first two years of life who had a stem cell transplant for acute myeloid leukemia, so the T cells may come from the graft donor. Both conserved end residues are part of each CDR3. A D gene is named only where the DNA matches it firmly. Only some rows state a clone size, as once, few, many or a class for expanded clones.

D: TRBD1
J: TRBJ1-1
length: 12
size: many
V: TRBV7-2
CDR3: CASSDRGRVAFF
DNA: TGTGCCAGCAGCGACAGGGGGAGAGTGGCTTTCTTT

D: NA
J: TRBJ2-5
length: 14
size: NA
V: TRBV4-3
CDR3: CASSQDPLEETQYF
DNA: TGCGCCAGCAGCCAAGATCCCCTGGAAGAGACCCAGTACTTC

D: NA
J: TRBJ1-1
length: 13
size: few
V: TRBV6-1
CDR3: CASRRTANTEAFF
DNA: TGTGCCAGCAGGAGGACAGCGAACACTGAAGCTTTCTTT

D: TRBD1
J: TRBJ1-5
length: 15
size: once
V: TRBV7-2
CDR3: CASSSDRGYNQPQHF
DNA: TGTGCCAGCAGCTCGGACAGGGGCTACAATCAGCCCCAGCATTTT

D: NA
J: TRBJ1-5
length: 15
size: few
V: TRBV12-3/TRBV12-4
CDR3: CASTHGGYSNQPQHF
DNA: TGTGCCAGCACCCATGGGGGGTATAGCAATCAGCCCCAGCATTTT

D: NA
J: TRBJ2-1
length: 15
size: few
V: TRBV5-8
CDR3: CASSYISYFYNEQFF
DNA: TGTGCCAGCAGCTATATTAGCTATTTTTACAATGAGCAGTTCTTC

D: NA
J: TRBJ1-3
length: 14
size: NA
V: TRBV20-1
CDR3: CSARVQSSGNTIYF
DNA: TGCAGTGCTAGGGTACAGAGCTCTGGAAACACCATATATTTT

D: TRBD2
J: TRBJ2-3
length: 13
size: few
V: TRBV20-1
CDR3: CSADRGGTDTQYF
DNA: TGCAGTGCTGACCGGGGGGGCACAGATACGCAGTATTTT

D: NA
J: TRBJ2-5
length: 15
size: NA
V: TRBV24-1
CDR3: CATSDLADGLGTQYF
DNA: TGTGCCACCAGTGATTTGGCGGACGGCCTTGGGACCCAGTACTTC

D: NA
J: TRBJ2-1
length: 17
size: few
V: TRBV4-3
CDR3: CASSQDGGATFYNEQFF
DNA: TGCGCCAGCAGCCAAGACGGGGGCGCGACATTCTACAATGAGCAGTTCTTC

D: TRBD2
J: TRBJ2-7
length: 18
size: few
V: TRBV3-1
CDR3: CASSQVSSGGAESYEQYF
DNA: TGTGCCAGCAGCCAAGTTTCTAGCGGGGGGGCGGAATCATACGAGCAGTACTTC

D: NA
J: TRBJ2-3
length: 13
size: few
V: TRBV6-1
CDR3: CASLQRSTDTQYF
DNA: TGTGCCAGTCTCCAGCGGAGCACAGATACGCAGTATTTT

D: TRBD1
J: TRBJ2-7
length: 16
size: many
V: TRBV12-3/TRBV12-4
CDR3: CASSFSGTGGTYEQYF
DNA: TGTGCCAGCAGTTTCTCGGGGACAGGGGGAACCTACGAGCAGTACTTC

D: NA
J: TRBJ2-1
length: 14
size: NA
V: TRBV5-8
CDR3: CASSFLTGYNEQFF
DNA: TGTGCCAGCAGCTTTCTCACGGGTTACAATGAGCAGTTCTTC

D: NA
J: TRBJ1-2
length: 12
size: few
V: TRBV20-1
CDR3: CSARDGGFGYTF
DNA: TGCAGTGCTAGAGACGGAGGTTTTGGCTACACCTTC

D: NA
J: TRBJ2-7
length: 15
size: NA
V: TRBV15
CDR3: CATSRDGGSSYEQYF
DNA: TGTGCCACCAGCAGAGATGGGGGGAGCTCCTACGAGCAGTACTTC

D: TRBD1
J: TRBJ1-2
length: 12
size: many
V: TRBV12-3/TRBV12-4
CDR3: CASSSYDREDTF
DNA: TGTGCCAGCAGTTCCTATGACAGGGAGGACACCTTC

D: NA
J: TRBJ2-3
length: 17
size: NA
V: TRBV15
CDR3: CATSRGGRFPGADTQYF
DNA: TGTGCCACCAGCAGAGGGGGCCGATTCCCCGGCGCAGATACGCAGTATTTT

D: TRBD2
J: TRBJ2-5
length: 18
size: NA
V: TRBV20-1
CDR3: CSARALPGTSGGGETQYF
DNA: TGCAGTGCTAGAGCCTTACCCGGGACTAGCGGGGGAGGAGAGACCCAGTACTTC

D: TRBD2
J: TRBJ2-1
length: 16
size: few
V: TRBV13
CDR3: CASSSLSGGASNEQFF
DNA: TGTGCCAGCAGCTCCCTTAGCGGGGGGGCATCGAATGAGCAGTTCTTC

D: NA
J: TRBJ2-5
length: 13
size: NA
V: TRBV30
CDR3: CAWSFSQGETQYF
DNA: TGTGCCTGGAGCTTTAGTCAAGGAGAGACCCAGTACTTC

D: NA
J: TRBJ2-7
length: 14
size: NA
V: TRBV5-1
CDR3: CASSLASGIYEQYF
DNA: TGCGCCAGCAGCTTGGCCAGTGGAATCTACGAGCAGTACTTC

D: TRBD1
J: TRBJ1-2
length: 15
size: few
V: TRBV29-1
CDR3: CSARTRDRVGHGYTF
DNA: TGCAGCGCGCGGACCCGGGACAGGGTGGGACATGGCTACACCTTC

D: TRBD1
J: TRBJ1-4
length: 16
size: few
V: TRBV7-9
CDR3: CASRLGQGISNEKLFF
DNA: TGTGCCAGCCGTCTAGGACAGGGGATAAGTAATGAAAAACTGTTTTTT

D: NA
J: TRBJ2-5
length: 19
size: NA
V: TRBV11-1
CDR3: CASSLPIGGRASGKETQYF
DNA: TGTGCCAGCAGCCTACCTATAGGGGGACGAGCTAGCGGAAAAGAGACCCAGTACTTC

D: TRBD1
J: TRBJ2-5
length: 13
size: many
V: TRBV12-3/TRBV12-4
CDR3: CASRGQGVKTQYF
DNA: TGTGCCAGCAGAGGACAGGGAGTAAAGACCCAGTACTTC

D: NA
J: TRBJ2-3
length: 13
size: many
V: TRBV12-3/TRBV12-4
CDR3: CASSLQGSDTQYF
DNA: TGTGCCAGCAGTCTCCAGGGCTCAGATACGCAGTATTTT

D: NA
J: TRBJ2-1
length: 14
size: many
V: TRBV2
CDR3: CASSGGTDYNEQFF
DNA: TGTGCCAGCAGCGGGGGGACAGACTACAATGAGCAGTTCTTC

D: TRBD1
J: TRBJ1-3
length: 14
size: many
V: TRBV28
CDR3: CASRGTDRGNTIYF
DNA: TGTGCCAGCAGAGGGACGGACAGGGGAAACACCATATATTTT

D: NA
J: TRBJ2-3
length: 14
size: many
V: TRBV12-3/TRBV12-4
CDR3: CASSLSRRSDTQYF
DNA: TGTGCCAGCAGTTTAAGCCGGCGATCAGATACGCAGTATTTT

D: NA
J: TRBJ2-3
length: 17
size: NA
V: TRBV5-1
CDR3: CASSLGDFSRRTDTQYF
DNA: TGCGCCAGCAGCTTGGGGGACTTCTCAAGACGCACAGATACGCAGTATTTT

D: NA
J: TRBJ1-1
length: 14
size: many
V: TRBV10-3
CDR3: CAISDRFMNTEAFF
DNA: TGTGCCATCAGTGATCGGTTCATGAACACTGAAGCTTTCTTT

D: TRBD2
J: TRBJ2-3
length: 16
size: once
V: TRBV20-1
CDR3: CSAAWSGGRNGDTQYF
DNA: TGCAGTGCCGCCTGGAGCGGGGGGAGGAATGGAGATACGCAGTATTTT

D: NA
J: TRBJ2-1
length: 13
size: few
V: TRBV20-1
CDR3: CSARLYKDNEQFF
DNA: TGCAGTGCTAGACTCTACAAAGACAATGAGCAGTTCTTC

D: TRBD1
J: TRBJ1-2
length: 18
size: many
V: TRBV15
CDR3: CATSRDGGNRGRDYGYTF
DNA: TGTGCCACCAGCAGAGATGGGGGGAACAGGGGGCGCGACTATGGCTACACCTTC

D: NA
J: TRBJ1-6
length: 17
size: many
V: TRBV7-9
CDR3: CASSLPRRSSYNSPLHF
DNA: TGTGCCAGCAGCTTACCGCGCAGGAGCTCCTATAATTCACCCCTCCACTTT

D: NA
J: TRBJ2-2
length: 15
size: NA
V: TRBV20-1
CDR3: CSAPGIAANTGELFF
DNA: TGCAGTGCCCCCGGGATAGCCGCGAACACCGGGGAGCTGTTTTTT

D: NA
J: TRBJ2-2
length: 15
size: NA
V: TRBV4-2
CDR3: CASSQGNANTGELFF
DNA: TGTGCCAGCAGCCAAGGGAACGCGAACACCGGGGAGCTGTTTTTT

D: NA
J: TRBJ2-1
length: 14
size: NA
V: TRBV9
CDR3: CASSVGVGYNEQFF
DNA: TGTGCCAGCAGCGTAGGGGTGGGCTACAATGAGCAGTTCTTC

D: NA
J: TRBJ2-1
length: 14
size: many
V: TRBV20-1
CDR3: CSARDPRGNNEQFF
DNA: TGCAGTGCTAGAGATCCTAGGGGGAACAATGAGCAGTTCTTC

D: NA
J: TRBJ1-1
length: 14
size: NA
V: TRBV12-3/TRBV12-4
CDR3: CASSLAGSATEAFF
DNA: TGTGCCAGCAGTTTAGCAGGGTCGGCCACTGAAGCTTTCTTT

D: TRBD1
J: TRBJ2-2
length: 15
size: few
V: TRBV6-2/TRBV6-3
CDR3: CASSDRGRGSGELFF
DNA: TGTGCCAGCAGCGACAGGGGGCGCGGAAGCGGGGAGCTGTTTTTT

D: NA
J: TRBJ1-1
length: 13
size: many
V: TRBV29-1
CDR3: CSVDGGMNTEAFF
DNA: TGCAGCGTTGACGGGGGAATGAACACTGAAGCTTTCTTT

D: TRBD1
J: TRBJ2-3
length: 16
size: few
V: TRBV28
CDR3: CASSYRGFGETDTQYF
DNA: TGTGCCAGCAGTTACAGGGGATTCGGGGAAACAGATACGCAGTATTTT

D: NA
J: TRBJ2-1
length: 20
size: many
V: TRBV11-2
CDR3: CASSLDWFDRWAVNHNEQFF
DNA: TGTGCCAGCAGCTTAGATTGGTTTGACAGGTGGGCCGTCAATCACAATGAGCAGTTCTTC

D: TRBD1
J: TRBJ2-1
length: 19
size: NA
V: TRBV27
CDR3: CTCCLWLEMWTGKGNEQFF
DNA: TGTACCTGCTGTTTATGGTTGGAGATGTGGACAGGGAAGGGCAATGAGCAGTTCTTC

D: NA
J: TRBJ2-2
length: 14
size: few
V: TRBV12-3/TRBV12-4
CDR3: CASSPILNTGELFF
DNA: TGTGCCAGCAGTCCTATCCTTAACACCGGGGAGCTGTTTTTT

D: NA
J: TRBJ2-4
length: 14
size: few
V: TRBV10-2
CDR3: CASSVERGKNIQYF
DNA: TGCGCCAGCAGTGTTGAGAGGGGGAAAAACATTCAGTACTTC

D: NA
J: TRBJ1-5
length: 16
size: NA
V: TRBV4-3
CDR3: CASSPSTGDGNQPQHF
DNA: TGCGCCAGCAGCCCCTCCACAGGAGATGGCAATCAGCCCCAGCATTTT

D: TRBD2
J: TRBJ2-2
length: 17
size: many
V: TRBV7-2
CDR3: CASSKRRLAEGTGELFF
DNA: TGTGCCAGCAGCAAACGGCGACTAGCGGAGGGCACCGGGGAGCTGTTTTTT

D: NA
J: TRBJ1-1
length: 15
size: NA
V: TRBV10-3
CDR3: CAISEAPWVRLTAFF
DNA: TGTGCCATCAGTGAGGCACCTTGGGTCCGCCTGACTGCTTTCTTT

D: NA
J: TRBJ2-3
length: 13
size: NA
V: TRBV20-1
CDR3: CSTTRAGTDTQYF
DNA: TGCAGCACGACTAGGGCCGGCACAGATACGCAGTATTTT

D: NA
J: TRBJ1-5
length: 17
size: NA
V: TRBV12-3/TRBV12-4
CDR3: CASSPRDWGGGNQPQHF
DNA: TGTGCCAGCAGTCCCAGGGATTGGGGTGGTGGCAATCAGCCCCAGCATTTT